One and the same sample provided the 10 T cell receptor beta chains below, sequenced in a study of T-cell memory formation after mild COVID-19. MiXCR was run by TCRdb on the 5' RACE reads, yielding one entry per CDR3 protein. The profile shows over 150,000 distinct CDR3 sequences, approximately 17% of them singletons. The sample was PBMCs or a T cell subset sorted from them (not recorded which). These receptors all come from a man between 18 and 29 years old who had mild COVID-19 (a few samples of this study predate the infection). Cell type and time point are not known.

The chain carries TRBV5-1 and TRBJ1-2, with TRBD1 as a possible D gene (6 bases). Trimming pared 5 bases from V and 6 bases from J, leaving 11 bases between. Germline V gives CDR1 SGHRS, CDR2 YFSETQ. The CDR3 has 12 residues. Written as DNA, the CDR3 is TGCGCCAGCAGGACAGGATTTGATGGCTACACCTTC. Translation: CASRTGFDGYTF.

This clonotype occurred many times. This chain connects TRBV12-3 or TRBV12-4 to TRBJ1-1; D unclear. CDR3 length equals 13 residues. Deletions cut 7 bases from V and 1 base from J, with 10 bases between. CDR3 protein: CASTIYENTEAFF. The CDR3 nucleotides read TGTGCCAGCACAATATATGAGAACACTGAAGCTTTCTTT.

V gene TRBV3-1 combines with J gene TRBJ1-2; D ambiguous. Per the germline V gene, CDR1 is LGHDT and CDR2 is YNNKEL (reference sequence). V dropped 2 bases and J dropped 4 bases, with 14 bases sitting between them. CDR3 length: 15 residues. CDR3 in amino acids: CASSQSAITIYGYTF. The CDR3 nucleotides are TGTGCCAGCAGCCAATCGGCGATCACGATCTATGGCTACACCTTC.

The J gene is TRBJ2-2, the V gene TRBV4-1; TRBD2 matches 12 bases. The CDR3 runs 16 residues. After removal of 2 bases from V and 7 bases from J, the junction contained 5 bases not matched to a gene. CDR1 is MGHRA, CDR2 YSYEKL, per germline. In DNA form, the CDR3 reads TGCGCCAGCAGCCAACTAGCGGGGGGGCCAGTCGGGGAGCTGTTTTTT. Protein product: CASSQLAGGPVGELFF.

At least ten counts were recorded for this clonotype. This chain's CDR3 is CASSQEHWGEAFF. The DNA of the CDR3 is TGCGCCAGCAGCCAAGAACATTGGGGTGAAGCTTTCTTT. The rearrangement links TRBV4-3 to TRBJ1-1; no clear D. V shed 0 bases and J shed 7 bases, with 9 bases lying between them. CDR3 length: 13 residues. Germline V gives CDR1 LGHNA, CDR2 YSLEER.

The rearrangement uses TRBV11-2 and TRBJ1-4; 11 bases fit TRBD1. Looked up from germline, CDR1 is SGHAT and CDR2 is FQNNGV. V shed 5 bases, J shed 7 bases, and the junction held 9 bases outside the gene matches. The CDR3 is made up of 16 amino acids. The CDR3 sequence is CASSPAGTGGVEKLFF. CDR3 DNA: TGTGCCAGCAGCCCCGCCGGGACAGGGGGAGTTGAAAAACTGTTTTTT.

The gene calls are TRBV20-1 and TRBJ2-7; D tentatively reads TRBD1 or TRBD2 (5 bases each). Trimming took off 1 base at V and 2 bases at J, with 15 bases between the two ends. CDR3 length: 15 residues. Germline CDR1 is DFQATT and CDR2 is SNEGSKA (reference sequence). CDR3 sequence: CSARVSGTATYEQYF. As DNA, the CDR3 is TGCAGTGCTAGAGTTTCCGGGACGGCGACCTACGAGCAGTACTTC.

This clonotype was detected only a few times. The chain has TRBV27 and TRBJ1-1; a possible D gene is TRBD1 (5 bases). V shed 6 bases and J shed 5 bases, with 22 bases lying between them. Germline V gene data show CDR1 as MNHEY and CDR2 as SMNVEV (reference sequence). The CDR3 totals 16 residues. The CDR3 here is CASSLEGLRGRTEAFF. For the CDR3, the DNA is TGTGCCAGCAGCTTGGAGGGGTTAAGAGGGCGGACTGAAGCTTTCTTT.

The chain couples TRBV4-3 to TRBJ1-2; 11 nucleotides line up with TRBD1. The CDR3 runs to 16 residues. Per the germline V gene, CDR1 is LGHNA and CDR2 is YSLEER. V lost 3 bases to trimming and J lost 2 bases; unmatched junction nucleotides: 5. CDR3 amino acids: CASSHVGQGANYGYTF. In DNA form, the CDR3 reads TGCGCCAGCAGCCACGTAGGACAGGGGGCGAACTATGGCTACACCTTC.

The CDR3 nucleotides read TGTGCCAGCCCGACAGCTAGCAATCAGCCCCAGCATTTT. Translation: CASPTASNQPQHF. The chain employs TRBV7-7 and TRBJ1-5, with D tentatively TRBD1 (5 bases). Per the germline V gene, CDR1 is SSHAT and CDR2 is FNYEAQ (reference sequence). CDR3 size: 13 residues. With 8 bases removed from V and 0 bases from J, the gap between germline ends came to 8 bases.